These 17 T cell receptor beta chains originate from one sample sequenced in a study of regulatory T cells in long-lasting Graves disease. As to time point: persistent/refractory GD, antithyroid drugs over 5 years with positive TRAb. With RNA extracted from PBMCs as input, the TCR library was made. Through Arm-PCR of CDR3 regions and iRepertoire HTBI primers, TCR beta libraries were built. In TCRdb, the multiplex PCR reads were re-called with MiXCR into one record per CDR3 protein. The repertoire holds about 310,000 distinct CDR3 sequences, with around 23% as singletons. The sequenced sample was peripheral blood mononuclear cells (PBMCs), obtained when the disease was refractory, from a patient treated with antithyroid drugs. These TCRs come from a female donor with Graves disease.

This clonotype was picked up many times. The genes are TRBV12-3 or TRBV12-4 and TRBJ2-5; 11 bases are a match to TRBD2. The V and J ends lost 7 bases and 5 bases, in that order; junction bases with no gene match: 24. The CDR3 spans 20 residues. The CDR3 protein is CASTDRGGVAGGPPSETQYF. In DNA form, the CDR3 reads TGTGCCAGCACCGATAGGGGAGGGGTAGCGGGAGGGCCGCCGAGCGAGACCCAGTACTTC.

The chain is built from TRBV6-5 and TRBJ1-2; 9 positions agree with TRBD1. CDR3 length: 15 residues. Germline CDR1 reads MNHEY; CDR2 reads SVGAGI. V lost 2 bases, J lost 6 bases, and 7 bases stayed unmatched. CDR3 region: CASSYIKQGANGYTF. Written as DNA, the CDR3 is TGTGCCAGCAGTTACATCAAACAGGGGGCTAATGGCTACACCTTC.

This clonotype was counted at least ten times. V gene TRBV2 combines with J gene TRBJ2-7; possibly TRBD2 for D (6 bases). The CDR3 sequence is 12 residues long. The V and J ends lost 6 bases and 3 bases respectively, with 9 bases between them. CDR1 and CDR2 (germline): SNHLY, FYNNEI. DNA of the CDR3: TGTGCCAGCAGCCAGACTAGCTACGAGCAGTACTTC. Translation gives CASSQTSYEQYF.

The rearrangement uses TRBV30 and TRBJ2-2, with D perhaps TRBD1 or TRBD2 (5 bases each). The V end was cut by 4 bases, the J end by 3 bases, with 18 bases between. CDR3 length: 16 amino acids. In germline, CDR1 is GTSNPN, CDR2 SVGIG (reference sequence). The CDR3 DNA sequence: TGTGCCTGGAAGCGCAGGGTAGGACTCGACACCGGGGAGCTGTTTTTT. As protein: CAWKRRVGLDTGELFF.

At least ten counts were recorded for this clonotype. The chain uses TRBV30 and TRBJ2-6; D remains ambiguous. This CDR3 is 15 amino acids long. The V end lost 2 bases, the J end lost 2 bases, and 10 bases lay between the germline ends. The germline CDR1 and CDR2 sequences are GTSNPN and SVGIG (reference sequence). CDR3 loop: CAWSFGGAGANVLTF. As DNA, the CDR3 is TGTGCCTGGAGTTTTGGTGGGGCTGGGGCCAACGTCCTGACTTTC.

This clonotype showed up just a few times. The chain couples TRBV5-5 to TRBJ1-2; D gene ambiguous. With 3 bases removed from V and 7 bases from J, the gap between germline ends came to 10 bases. The germline gives CDR1 SGHKS, CDR2 YYEKEE (reference sequence). The length of the CDR3 is 12 residues. CDR3 coding DNA: TGTGCCAGCAGCTCCTGGACGTCTGGCTACACCTTC. Protein: CASSSWTSGYTF.

This clonotype was seen repeatedly, ten times or more. A much larger clone differs by one base, so this may be a read error. The chain carries TRBV30 and TRBJ1-1; the D is unclear. The CDR3 length is 11 residues. Germline CDR1 GTSNPN, CDR2 SVGIG (reference sequence). The germline V and J ends were trimmed by 8 bases and 4 bases, with 11 bases remaining between them. The CDR3 nucleotides read TGTGCCCGGAAGTTCCTCACTGAAGCTTTCTTT. It is translated as CARKFLTEAFF.

This clonotype has at least ten counts. V gene TRBV2 combines with J gene TRBJ2-5; tentatively, D is TRBD2 (5 bases). Between the trimmed V and J ends, which lost 6 bases and 4 bases, there was a span of 18 bases. The germline V gene has CDR1 SNHLY and CDR2 FYNNEI. The CDR3 loop spans 15 amino acids. This chain's CDR3 is CASSYDTRPLETQYF. CDR3 in DNA: TGTGCCAGCAGCTACGACACTAGGCCACTAGAGACCCAGTACTTC.

This clonotype was observed many times. The chain joins TRBV27 to TRBJ2-6; TRBD2 aligns across 7 bases. Per the germline V gene, CDR1 is MNHEY and CDR2 is SMNVEV (reference sequence). The CDR3 totals 18 residues. Germline trimming cut 1 base from V and 2 bases from J; bases unmatched to any gene: 8. The CDR3: CASSLLTAGETGANVLTF. CDR3 nucleotide sequence: TGTGCCAGCAGTTTATTAACGGCGGGGGAGACTGGGGCCAACGTCCTGACTTTC.

The chain couples TRBV5-1 to TRBJ2-2, with 9 bases lining up with TRBD1. This CDR3 region has 16 residues. Per germline, CDR1 SGHRS and CDR2 YFSETQ. V lost 3 bases to trimming and J lost 5 bases; unmatched junction nucleotides: 8. CDR3 in amino acids: CASSSGQGRPTGELFF. DNA for the CDR3: TGCGCCAGCAGCTCAGGACAGGGGCGTCCAACCGGGGAGCTGTTTTTT.

This clonotype turned up a few times. The V gene is TRBV7-9, the J gene TRBJ2-7; TRBD1 matches at 8 bases. The CDR3 consists of 13 residues. Germline V gives CDR1 SEHNR, CDR2 FQNEAQ (reference sequence). V was pared by 3 bases and J by 6 bases, with 4 bases of the junction left unmatched. CDR3 nucleotides: TGTGCCAGCAGCTTTCCAGGGGGCCTCGAGCAGTACTTC. This gives the protein CASSFPGGLEQYF. The variable domain in full, with the rest retrieved from reference TRBV7-9 and TRBJ2-7, is DTGVSQNPRHKITKRGQNVTFRCDPISEHNRLYWYRQTLGQGPEFLTYFQNEAQLEKSRLLSDRFSAERPKGSFSTLEIQRTEQGDSAMYLCASSFPGGLEQYFGPGTRLTVT.

Concerning this clonotype: Given a much more abundant clone one base away, this may be a read error. The chain carries TRBV20-1 and TRBJ2-2, with D possibly being TRBD2 (6 bases). Looked up from germline, CDR1 is DFQATT and CDR2 is SNEGSKA (reference sequence). The CDR3 totals 16 residues. CDR3 sequence: CSAGDDGAGATGELFF. The CDR3 bases are TGCAGTGCTGGAGATGACGGAGCGGGCGCCACCGGGGAGCTGTTTTTT.

A few counts support this clonotype. The V and J genes are TRBV27 and TRBJ2-2; 10 nucleotides line up with TRBD2. The germline V gene has CDR1 MNHEY and CDR2 SMNVEV (reference sequence). CDR3 size: 17 residues. After removal of 3 bases from V and 7 bases from J, the junction contained 11 bases not matched to a gene. This CDR3 is CASSLTPPSGSSGELFF. The CDR3 coding sequence is TGTGCCAGCAGTTTGACCCCTCCTAGCGGGAGTAGCGGGGAGCTGTTTTTT.

This clonotype was detected only a few times. V is TRBV19 and J is TRBJ1-5; D possibly corresponds to TRBD1 (6 bases). V lost 9 bases and J lost 0, with 24 bases in between. This CDR3 comprises 18 residues. CDR1 and CDR2 from the germline V gene are LNHDA and SQIVND (reference sequence). In nucleotides, the CDR3 is TGTGCCAGCGAAGTAGCCGAGGGGGGGCCGTCTAGCAATCAGCCCCAGCATTTT. Protein: CASEVAEGGPSSNQPQHF.

This chain uses TRBV10-3 with TRBJ2-2, with 8 bases lining up with TRBD2. The V gene end was trimmed by 10 bases and the J gene end by 9 bases; junction bases not matched to a gene: 22. This CDR3 spans 17 amino acids. Germline CDR1 is ENHRY and CDR2 is SYGVKD. CDR3 bases: TGTGCCAGCAGCCAAGAACAGGCGGGGGGCGGAAGGTGGGAGCTGTTTTTT. It translates to CASSQEQAGGGRWELFF.

This rearrangement joins TRBV2 to TRBJ2-3; 8 positions match TRBD2. This CDR3 has 16 residues. V dropped 4 bases and J dropped 2; count of bases not matched to a gene: 8. Per the germline V gene, CDR1 is SNHLY and CDR2 is FYNNEI. The CDR3 DNA follows: TGTGCCAGCAGTGCGTTAGCGGGGACTGCCACAGATACGCAGTATTTT. It codes for CASSALAGTATDTQYF. The variable domain in full, completed from reference TRBV2 and TRBJ2-3, reads EPEVTQTPSHQVTQMGQEVILRCVPISNHLYFYWYRQILGQKVEFLVSFYNNEISEKSEIFDDQFSVERPDGSNFTLKIRSTKLEDSAMYFCASSALAGTATDTQYFGPGTRLTVL.

This clonotype is a singleton in its sample. The gene calls are TRBV30 and TRBJ2-2, with D perhaps matching TRBD2 (6 bases). Germline lookup yields CDR1 GTSNPN and CDR2 SVGIG (reference sequence). This CDR3 is 15 amino acids long. The CDR3 DNA is TGTGCTTCAACAAAGGGACTTACGAACACCGGGGAGCTGTTTTTT. Encoded protein: CASTKGLTNTGELFF.